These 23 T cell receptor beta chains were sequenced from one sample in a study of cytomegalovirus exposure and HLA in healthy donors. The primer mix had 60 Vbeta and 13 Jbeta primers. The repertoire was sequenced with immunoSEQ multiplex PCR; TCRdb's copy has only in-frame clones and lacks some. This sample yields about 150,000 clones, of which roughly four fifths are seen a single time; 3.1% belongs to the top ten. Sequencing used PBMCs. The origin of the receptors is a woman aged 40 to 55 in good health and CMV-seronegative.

CDR3: CASSKGQARNQPQHF. The CDR3 DNA is TGTGCCAGCAGCAAAGGACAGGCTCGCAATCAGCCCCAGCATTTT. This rearrangement joins TRBV21-1 to TRBJ1-5; TRBD1 is taken as the D call from the table, unchecked against the DNA. TRBV21-1 is shown as a pseudogene. This CDR3 is 15 amino acids long.

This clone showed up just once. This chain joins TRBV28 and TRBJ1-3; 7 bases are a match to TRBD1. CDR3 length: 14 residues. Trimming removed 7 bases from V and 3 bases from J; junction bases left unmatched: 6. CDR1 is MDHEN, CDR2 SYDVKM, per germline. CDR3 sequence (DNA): TGTGCCAGCACCCCCTGGACAGGTGGAAACACCATATATTTT. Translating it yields CASTPWTGGNTIYF.

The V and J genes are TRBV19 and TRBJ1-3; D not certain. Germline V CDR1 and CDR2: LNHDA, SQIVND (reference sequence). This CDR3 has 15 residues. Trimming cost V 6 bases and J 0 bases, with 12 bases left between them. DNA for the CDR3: TGTGCCAGTAGCCAGACACCTCCCTCTGGAAACACCATATATTTT. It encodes CASSQTPPSGNTIYF.

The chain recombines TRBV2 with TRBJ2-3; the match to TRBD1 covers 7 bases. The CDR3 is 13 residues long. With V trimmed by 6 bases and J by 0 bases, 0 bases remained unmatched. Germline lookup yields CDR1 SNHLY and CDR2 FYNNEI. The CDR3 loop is CASRGQSTDTQYF. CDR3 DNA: TGTGCCAGCAGGGGACAGAGCACAGATACGCAGTATTTT. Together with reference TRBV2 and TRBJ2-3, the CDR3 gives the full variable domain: EPEVTQTPSHQVTQMGQEVILRCVPISNHLYFYWYRQILGQKVEFLVSFYNNEISEKSEIFDDQFSVERPDGSNFTLKIRSTKLEDSAMYFCASRGQSTDTQYFGPGTRLTVL.

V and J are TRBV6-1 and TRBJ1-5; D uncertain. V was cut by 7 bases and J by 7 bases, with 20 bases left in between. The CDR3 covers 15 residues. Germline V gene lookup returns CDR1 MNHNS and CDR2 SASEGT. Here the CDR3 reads CASIGGPIRGQPQHF. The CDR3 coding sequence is TGTGCCAGCATCGGAGGTCCGATACGGGGACAGCCCCAGCATTTT.

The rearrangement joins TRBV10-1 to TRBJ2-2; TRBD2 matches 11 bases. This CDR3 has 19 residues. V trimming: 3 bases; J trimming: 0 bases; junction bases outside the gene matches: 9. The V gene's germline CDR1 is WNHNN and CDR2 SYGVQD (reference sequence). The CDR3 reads CASSDTGTSGFANTGELFF. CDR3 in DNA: TGCGCCAGCAGTGATACGGGGACTAGCGGATTCGCGAACACCGGGGAGCTGTTTTTT.

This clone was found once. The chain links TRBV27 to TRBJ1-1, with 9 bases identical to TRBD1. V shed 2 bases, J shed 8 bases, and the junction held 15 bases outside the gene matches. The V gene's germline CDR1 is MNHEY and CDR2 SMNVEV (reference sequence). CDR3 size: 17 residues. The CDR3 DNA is TGTGCCAGCAGTTTACGGCCCGGGACAGGGCGTCTTCTGGAAGCTTTCTTT. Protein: CASSLRPGTGRLLEAFF.

The CDR3 reads CASRQGWSDTQYF. DNA for the CDR3: TGTGCCAGTAGACAGGGGTGGTCAGATACGCAGTATTTT. V is TRBV19 and J is TRBJ2-3; TRBD1 aligns across 7 bases. Germline V lookup: CDR1 LNHDA, CDR2 SQIVND (reference sequence). Trimming removed 6 bases from V and 4 bases from J; junction bases left unmatched: 4. CDR3 length: 13 amino acids.

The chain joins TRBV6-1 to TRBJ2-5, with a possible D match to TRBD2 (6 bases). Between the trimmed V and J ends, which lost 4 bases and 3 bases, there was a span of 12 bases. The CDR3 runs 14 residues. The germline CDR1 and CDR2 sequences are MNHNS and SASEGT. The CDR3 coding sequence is TGTGCCAGCAGTGGATGGGACTTAAAAGAGACCCAGTACTTC. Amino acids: CASSGWDLKETQYF.

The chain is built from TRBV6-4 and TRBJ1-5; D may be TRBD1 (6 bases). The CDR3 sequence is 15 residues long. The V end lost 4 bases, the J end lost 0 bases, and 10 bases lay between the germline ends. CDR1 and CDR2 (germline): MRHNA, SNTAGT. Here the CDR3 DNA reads TGTGCCAGCAGTGTACAAGGGGGTAGCAATCAGCCCCAGCATTTT. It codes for CASSVQGGSNQPQHF.

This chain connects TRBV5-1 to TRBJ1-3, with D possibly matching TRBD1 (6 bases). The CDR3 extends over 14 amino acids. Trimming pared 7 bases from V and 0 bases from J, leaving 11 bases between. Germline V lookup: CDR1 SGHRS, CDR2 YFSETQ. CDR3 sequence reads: CASHDRSSGNTIYF. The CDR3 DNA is TGCGCCAGCCATGACAGGAGCTCTGGAAACACCATATATTTT.

CDR3 amino acids: CASGPTGEAEKLFF. CDR3 nucleotide sequence: TGTGCCAGCGGGCCGACAGGGGAAGCTGAAAAACTGTTTTTT. The chain recombines TRBV6-1 with TRBJ1-4; 8 nucleotides match TRBD1. This CDR3 has 14 amino acids. The V segment lost 8 bases and the J segment 7 bases; nucleotides outside the gene matches: 9. From germline, CDR1 is MNHNS and CDR2 SASEGT.

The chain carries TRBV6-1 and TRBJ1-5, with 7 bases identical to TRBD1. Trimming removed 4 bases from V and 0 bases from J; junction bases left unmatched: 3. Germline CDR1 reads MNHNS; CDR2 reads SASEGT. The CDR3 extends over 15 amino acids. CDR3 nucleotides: TGTGCCAGCAGTGTACAGGGGTATAGCAATCAGCCCCAGCATTTT. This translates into CASSVQGYSNQPQHF.

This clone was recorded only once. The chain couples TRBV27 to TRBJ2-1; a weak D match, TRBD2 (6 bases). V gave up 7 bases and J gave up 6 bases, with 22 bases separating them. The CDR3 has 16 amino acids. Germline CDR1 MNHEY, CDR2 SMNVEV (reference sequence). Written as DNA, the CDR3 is TGTGCCAGCACTCCAGCCACGGGGCCCGGGGGCAATGAGCAGTTCTTC. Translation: CASTPATGPGGNEQFF.

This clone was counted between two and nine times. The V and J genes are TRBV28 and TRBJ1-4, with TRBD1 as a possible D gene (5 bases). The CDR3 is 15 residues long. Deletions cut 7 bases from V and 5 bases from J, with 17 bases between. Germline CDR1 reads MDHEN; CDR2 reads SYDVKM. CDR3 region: CASNTPTGGNEKLFF. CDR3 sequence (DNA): TGTGCCAGCAACACCCCCACTGGGGGGAATGAAAAACTGTTTTTT.

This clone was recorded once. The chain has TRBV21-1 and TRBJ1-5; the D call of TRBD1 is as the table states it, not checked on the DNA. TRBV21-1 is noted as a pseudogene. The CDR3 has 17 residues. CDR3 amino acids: CASSKVYPRQCNQPQHF. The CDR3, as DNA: TGTGCCAGCAGCAAAGTTTACCCCCGACAGTGCAATCAGCCCCAGCATTTT.

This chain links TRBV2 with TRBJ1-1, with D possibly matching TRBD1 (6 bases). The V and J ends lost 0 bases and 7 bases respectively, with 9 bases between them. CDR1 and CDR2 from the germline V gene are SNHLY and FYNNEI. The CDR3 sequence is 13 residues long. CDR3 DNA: TGTGCCAGCAGTGAAGCGCTCAGGGGTGAAGCTTTCTTT. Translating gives CASSEALRGEAFF.

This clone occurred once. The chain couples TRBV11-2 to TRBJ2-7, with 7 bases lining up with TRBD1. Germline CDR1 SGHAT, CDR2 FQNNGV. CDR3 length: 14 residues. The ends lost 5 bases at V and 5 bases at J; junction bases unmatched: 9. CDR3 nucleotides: TGTGCCAGCAGCCAGACACAGGGGATAGACGAGCAGTACTTC. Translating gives CASSQTQGIDEQYF. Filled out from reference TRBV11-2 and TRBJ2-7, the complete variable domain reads EAGVAQSPRYKIIEKRQSVAFWCNPISGHATLYWYQQILGQGPKLLIQFQNNGVVDDSQLPKDRFSAERLKGVDSTLKIQPAKLEDSAVYLCASSQTQGIDEQYFGPGTRLTVT.

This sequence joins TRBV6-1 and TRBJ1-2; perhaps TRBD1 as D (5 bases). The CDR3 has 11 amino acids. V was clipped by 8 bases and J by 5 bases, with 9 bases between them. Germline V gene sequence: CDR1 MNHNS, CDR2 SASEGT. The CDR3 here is CASRQWYGYTF. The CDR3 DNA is TGTGCCAGCCGACAGTGGTATGGCTACACCTTC.

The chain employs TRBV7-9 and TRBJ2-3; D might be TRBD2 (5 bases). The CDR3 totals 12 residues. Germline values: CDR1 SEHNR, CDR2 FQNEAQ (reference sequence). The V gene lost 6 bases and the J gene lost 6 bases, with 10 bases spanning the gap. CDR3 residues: CASRELGDTQYF. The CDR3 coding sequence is TGTGCCAGCAGGGAACTAGGGGATACGCAGTATTTT.

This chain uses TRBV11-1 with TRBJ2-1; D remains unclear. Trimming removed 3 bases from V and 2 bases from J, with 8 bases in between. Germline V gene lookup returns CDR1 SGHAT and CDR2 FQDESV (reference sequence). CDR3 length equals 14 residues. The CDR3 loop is CASSFLKTYNEQFF. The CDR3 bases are TGTGCCAGCAGCTTCCTAAAAACCTACAATGAGCAGTTCTTC.

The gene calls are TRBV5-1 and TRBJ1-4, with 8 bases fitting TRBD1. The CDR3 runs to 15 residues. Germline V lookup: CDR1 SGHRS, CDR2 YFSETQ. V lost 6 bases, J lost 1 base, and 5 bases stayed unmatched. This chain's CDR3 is CASKVTGGTNEKLFF. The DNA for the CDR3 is TGCGCCAGCAAGGTAACAGGGGGAACTAATGAAAAACTGTTTTTT.

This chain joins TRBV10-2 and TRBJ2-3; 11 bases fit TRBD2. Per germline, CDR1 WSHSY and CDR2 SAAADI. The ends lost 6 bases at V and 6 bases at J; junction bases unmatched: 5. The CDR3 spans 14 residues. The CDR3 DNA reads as TGCGCCAGCAGCTCTAGCGGGGGGTGGGATACGCAGTATTTT. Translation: CASSSSGGWDTQYF.